The 26 T cell receptor beta chains presented below share a single source sample, sequenced in a study of blood T cell repertoires in COVID-19. Sequencing was performed with immunoSEQ multiplex PCR; in TCRdb, only in-frame clones are kept and a portion is missing. The table lists about 160,000 clones, 60% to 85% of them singletons. The sequencing sample was made of peripheral blood. The receptors were gathered from a man in his fifties or sixties with acute or convalescent COVID-19.

V is TRBV19 and J is TRBJ1-6; a possible D gene is TRBD1 (6 bases). The CDR3 loop spans 15 amino acids. CDR1 is LNHDA and CDR2 is SQIVND in the germline V gene (reference sequence). Trimming pared 7 bases from V and 0 bases from J, leaving 10 bases between. The CDR3 DNA reads as TGTGCCAGTAAGGACAGTAGCTCCTATAATTCACCCCTCCACTTT. This gives the protein CASKDSSSYNSPLHF.

A single count supports this clone. This rearrangement joins TRBV9 to TRBJ2-5; 11 bases line up with TRBD1. V trimming: 4 bases; J trimming: 4 bases; junction bases outside the gene matches: 6. CDR1 SGDLS and CDR2 YYNGEE come from the germline V gene. This CDR3 contains 15 residues. The CDR3 loop is CASSPGQGAGETQYF. The DNA of the CDR3 is TGTGCCAGCAGCCCCGGACAGGGGGCAGGAGAGACCCAGTACTTC.

The table lists this clone with a count of one. The rearrangement links TRBV7-8 to TRBJ2-7; no firm D call. Germline V gene sequence: CDR1 SGHVS, CDR2 FQNEAQ. The CDR3 has 15 amino acids. Trimming shortened V by 3 bases and J by 0 bases, and 12 bases separated the two germline ends. The CDR3 is CASSFDTASSYEQYF. In DNA form, the CDR3 reads TGTGCCAGCAGCTTCGACACTGCCAGCTCCTACGAGCAGTACTTC.

The J gene is TRBJ2-1, the V gene TRBV7-8; 8 nucleotides align to TRBD1. The CDR3 has 15 residues. With 1 base clipped from V and 5 bases from J, the junction kept 4 bases outside the gene matches. Germline V gives CDR1 SGHVS, CDR2 FQNEAQ. CDR3 sequence reads: CASSLGTGGNNEQFF. DNA of the CDR3: TGTGCCAGCAGCTTAGGTACAGGGGGGAACAATGAGCAGTTCTTC.

The CDR3 here is CASSSRQVRSSTDTQYF. In DNA, the CDR3 is TGTGCCAGCAGCTCCCGACAGGTTCGCTCTAGCACAGATACGCAGTATTTT. The chain links TRBV11-2 to TRBJ2-3; perhaps TRBD1 as D (6 bases). The CDR3 runs to 17 residues. CDR1 and CDR2 from the germline V gene are SGHAT and FQNNGV. V lost 4 bases to trimming and J lost 0 bases, with 17 bases between them.

This chain connects TRBV6-6 to TRBJ2-5; TRBD1 aligns across 9 bases. The CDR3 totals 14 residues. Trimming removed 9 bases from V and 5 bases from J; junction bases left unmatched: 10. Germline loops: CDR1 MNHNY, CDR2 SVGAGI (reference sequence). Here the CDR3 reads CASADRGVGETQYF. The CDR3, as DNA: TGTGCCAGTGCTGACAGGGGGGTTGGGGAGACCCAGTACTTC.

The chain joins TRBV3-1 (or the pseudogene TRBV3-2) to TRBJ2-5; 10 bases agree with TRBD2. The germline gives CDR1 LGHDT, CDR2 YNNKEL (reference sequence). Trimming removed 2 bases from V and 3 bases from J; junction bases left unmatched: 6. This CDR3 is built from 16 residues. This CDR3 is CASSQPIAGGEETQYF. Here the CDR3 DNA reads TGTGCCAGCAGCCAACCTATAGCGGGGGGTGAAGAGACCCAGTACTTC.

J is TRBJ1-2 and V is TRBV5-1; 8 nucleotides align to TRBD1. J lost 5 bases, V lost 2 bases, and 8 bases had no gene match. The CDR3 contains 15 residues. CDR1 SGHRS and CDR2 YFSETQ come from the germline V gene. CDR3 in amino acids: CASSFTGQEEYGYTF. Written as DNA, the CDR3 is TGCGCCAGCAGCTTTACGGGACAGGAGGAGTATGGCTACACCTTC.

This sequence joins TRBV4-3 and TRBJ2-2; 10 nucleotides line up with TRBD2. The CDR3 covers 16 residues. Trimming cost V 3 bases and J 3 bases; bases outside gene matches: 4. Germline V CDR1 and CDR2: LGHNA, YSLEER. CDR3 amino acids: CASSQVAGGYTGELFF. CDR3 nucleotides: TGCGCCAGCAGCCAGGTAGCGGGGGGCTACACCGGGGAGCTGTTTTTT.

The rearrangement joins TRBV5-4 to TRBJ2-7; TRBD1 is a possible D gene (5 bases). The CDR3 has 14 amino acids. Trimming removed 4 bases from V and 4 bases from J, with 15 bases in between. Germline V gives CDR1 SGHNT, CDR2 YYREEE (reference sequence). The CDR3 DNA reads as TGTGCCAGCAGCATCCAGGGAATTGAGTACGAGCAGTACTTC. The encoded protein is CASSIQGIEYEQYF.

The CDR3 here is CASSPTPGQGNTEAFF. The DNA of the CDR3 is TGTGCCAGCTCACCCACACCGGGACAGGGAAACACTGAAGCTTTCTTT. The V gene is TRBV18, the J gene TRBJ1-1; 9 bases fit TRBD1. Germline values: CDR1 KGHSH, CDR2 LQKENI. There are 16 residues in the CDR3. V was clipped by 3 bases and J by 2 bases; unmatched bases: 7.

This clone occurred once. The rearrangement uses TRBV7-9 and TRBJ1-4, with TRBD1 matching over 7 bases. Germline-derived CDR1 and CDR2 are SEHNR and FQNEAQ (reference sequence). V lost 4 bases and J lost 3; bases outside the gene matches: 2. This CDR3 is 14 amino acids long. CDR3 loop: CASSSGQSNEKLFF. DNA for the CDR3: TGTGCCAGCAGCTCGGGACAGTCTAATGAAAAACTGTTTTTT. Together with reference TRBV7-9 and TRBJ1-4, the CDR3 gives the full variable domain: DTGVSQNPRHKITKRGQNVTFRCDPISEHNRLYWYRQTLGQGPEFLTYFQNEAQLEKSRLLSDRFSAERPKGSFSTLEIQRTEQGDSAMYLCASSSGQSNEKLFFGSGTQLSVL.

The rearrangement joins TRBV5-4 to TRBJ1-2, with TRBD1 matching 8 bases. The CDR3 is 15 amino acids. V dropped 4 bases and J dropped 7; count of bases not matched to a gene: 12. CDR1 SGHNT and CDR2 YYREEE come from the germline V gene (reference sequence). The CDR3 nucleotides read TGTGCCAGCAGCCTCCAGGACAGGGCATTTGGTGGCTACACCTTC. Its protein product is CASSLQDRAFGGYTF.

The J gene is TRBJ1-2, the V gene TRBV6-5; unclear D gene. The germline V gene has CDR1 MNHEY and CDR2 SVGAGI. V was trimmed by 2 bases and J by 4 bases, leaving 17 bases between them. This CDR3 comprises 16 residues. CDR3: CASSYLRTARGYGYTF. The CDR3 DNA reads TGTGCCAGCAGTTACCTCCGGACTGCCCGAGGCTATGGCTACACCTTC.

The chain recombines TRBV19 with TRBJ1-6; possibly TRBD1 for D (5 bases). Trimming removed 3 bases from V and 7 bases from J, with 13 bases in between. Germline CDR1 is LNHDA and CDR2 is SQIVND (reference sequence). CDR3 length: 15 residues. In DNA form, the CDR3 reads TGTGCCAGTAGTATTGCAGGGAAGTTGAATTCACCCCTCCACTTT. Translation: CASSIAGKLNSPLHF.

The chain employs TRBV18 and TRBJ1-1; TRBD1 matches at 10 bases. Trimming took 2 bases from V and 4 from J; bases not matched to a gene: 10. The CDR3 has 17 amino acids. From germline, CDR1 is KGHSH and CDR2 LQKENI. This chain's CDR3 is CASSPTPGQGSGTEAFF. The CDR3 DNA reads TGTGCCAGCTCACCAACCCCGGGACAGGGGAGTGGCACTGAAGCTTTCTTT.

This chain joins TRBV19 and TRBJ1-1; 8 bases agree with TRBD1. The CDR3 has 14 amino acids. Germline V gene sequence: CDR1 LNHDA, CDR2 SQIVND (reference sequence). The junction had 3 bases not matched to a gene; V was cut back by 3 bases and J by 3 bases. The CDR3 is CASSIQGAYTEAFF. The CDR3 nucleotides are TGTGCCAGTAGTATCCAGGGGGCGTACACTGAAGCTTTCTTT.

The chain couples TRBV28 to TRBJ1-2; D is perhaps TRBD1 (6 bases). Trimming stripped 3 bases from V and 5 bases from J, with 19 bases between. The CDR3 is made up of 16 amino acids. From germline, CDR1 is MDHEN and CDR2 SYDVKM. The CDR3 reads CASSFRMVTQGYGYTF. CDR3 DNA sequence: TGTGCCAGCAGTTTTCGAATGGTAACACAGGGATATGGCTACACCTTC.

This clone was picked up one time. V usage is TRBV9 and J usage is TRBJ2-7; D is perhaps TRBD2 (5 bases). The germline V gene has CDR1 SGDLS and CDR2 YYNGEE. The CDR3 has 15 amino acids. Trimming cost V 2 bases and J 2 bases, with 14 bases left between them. CDR3 DNA: TGTGCCAGCAGCGTTGAGGAATCAGCGGCCTACGAGCAGTACTTC. It codes for CASSVEESAAYEQYF. Drawing the rest from reference TRBV9 and TRBJ2-7, the complete variable domain is DSGVTQTPKHLITATGQRVTLRCSPRSGDLSVYWYQQSLDQGLQFLIQYYNGEERAKGNILERFSAQQFPDLHSELNLSSLELGDSALYFCASSVEESAAYEQYFGPGTRLTVT.

This clone was observed once. This chain connects TRBV30 to TRBJ2-2; 7 bases align to TRBD1. CDR3 length: 13 residues. V shed 4 bases, J shed 8 bases, and the junction held 7 bases outside the gene matches. Germline assignment: CDR1 GTSNPN and CDR2 SVGIG (reference sequence). CDR3: CAWTATGVGELFF. The CDR3, as DNA: TGTGCCTGGACCGCCACAGGGGTTGGGGAGCTGTTTTTT.

The chain joins TRBV7-9 to TRBJ2-7; D ambiguous. CDR3 size: 12 residues. Germline V gene sequence: CDR1 SEHNR, CDR2 FQNEAQ (reference sequence). Between the trimmed V and J ends, which lost 1 base and 6 bases, there was a span of 7 bases. The CDR3 sequence is CASSLESTEQYF. CDR3 sequence (DNA): TGTGCCAGCAGCTTAGAGTCTACCGAGCAGTACTTC.

The chain is built from TRBV4-2 and TRBJ2-2; TRBD1 is a possible D gene (5 bases). V lost 0 bases and J 3 bases, leaving 5 bases between the germline ends. CDR3 length: 14 amino acids. Germline assignment: CDR1 LGHNA and CDR2 YNFKEQ. The chain's CDR3 is CASSQDRDTGELFF. CDR3 coding DNA: TGTGCCAGCAGCCAAGACAGGGACACCGGGGAGCTGTTTTTT.

The genes are TRBV3-1 (or the pseudogene TRBV3-2) and TRBJ2-6; no reliable D call. Germline CDR1 and CDR2: LGHDT and YNNKEL (reference sequence). Deletions cut 3 bases from V and 0 bases from J, with 12 bases between. CDR3 length: 17 residues. CDR3 sequence: CASSQDRGNSGANVLTF. The CDR3, as DNA: TGTGCCAGCAGCCAGGATAGAGGCAACTCTGGGGCCAACGTCCTGACTTTC.

The gene calls are TRBV6-1 and TRBJ2-7, with 9 bases identical to TRBD1. CDR3 length equals 15 residues. Germline CDR1 MNHNS, CDR2 SASEGT. Trimming removed 5 bases from V and 0 bases from J; junction bases left unmatched: 5. Written as DNA, the CDR3 is TGTGCCAGCAGTAACGAACAGGGGGCCTCCTACGAGCAGTACTTC. As protein: CASSNEQGASYEQYF.

On this clone: Germline is not matched at one junction end, which may reflect a read error. J is TRBJ1-3 and V is TRBV27; 9 bases match TRBD1. The germline gives CDR1 MNHEY, CDR2 SMNVEV (reference sequence). The CDR3 has 13 residues. The CDR3 region is CASSPGQGKTIYF. The DNA of the CDR3 is TGTGCCAGCAGTCCGGGACAGGGAAAAACCATATATTTT.

This clone turned up a few times. The chain links TRBV9 to TRBJ2-2, with TRBD2 as a possible D gene (6 bases). The CDR3 is 16 residues long. Per germline, CDR1 SGDLS and CDR2 YYNGEE. V lost 0 bases and J lost 0, with 9 bases in between. CDR3 loop: CASSVAGTSNTGELFF. As DNA, the CDR3 is TGTGCCAGCAGCGTAGCCGGGACTTCGAACACCGGGGAGCTGTTTTTT.